Listed here are 30 T cell receptor beta chains from one sample, sequenced in a study of blood T cell repertoires in COVID-19. Measured with immunoSEQ multiplex PCR; TCRdb has only the in-frame clones, and not every one. The sample contains hundreds of thousands of clones, about 90% of which appear only once. Sequenced material: peripheral blood. Receptor source: a woman aged 45-65 years who had recovered from COVID-19.

This chain uses TRBV6-1 with TRBJ2-1; maybe TRBD2 (5 bases). The CDR3 has 13 residues. Per germline, CDR1 MNHNS and CDR2 SASEGT. V lost 0 bases, J lost 9 bases, and 9 bases lay in between. DNA for the CDR3: TGTGCCAGCAGTGAAGCGAGGGTGAGTGAGCAGTTCTTC. Its translation: CASSEARVSEQFF.

The chain recombines TRBV27 with TRBJ2-5; 9 nucleotides line up with TRBD2. This CDR3 has 16 residues. After removal of 7 bases from V and 2 bases from J, the junction contained 11 bases not matched to a gene. Germline V gives CDR1 MNHEY, CDR2 SMNVEV (reference sequence). The CDR3 DNA is TGTGCCAGCACCGTCACGAGGGCGGGGGGGCAAGAGACCCAGTACTTC. Translating it yields CASTVTRAGGQETQYF.

V and J are TRBV28 and TRBJ2-5, with a weak D call TRBD2 (5 bases). The CDR3 length is 13 residues. V was cut by 7 bases and J by 3 bases, with 12 bases left in between. CDR1 and CDR2 from the germline V gene are MDHEN and SYDVKM. The chain's CDR3 is CASTHAGKETQYF. CDR3 sequence (DNA): TGTGCCAGCACCCACGCCGGGAAAGAGACCCAGTACTTC.

The V gene is TRBV11-2, the J gene TRBJ2-2, with 11 bases fitting TRBD1. With 11 bases clipped from V and 3 bases from J, the junction kept 5 bases outside the gene matches. This CDR3 is 14 amino acids long. Germline values: CDR1 SGHAT, CDR2 FQNNGV. CDR3 region: CALGQGADTGELFF. The DNA of the CDR3 is TGTGCCCTAGGACAGGGGGCGGACACCGGGGAGCTGTTTTTT.

DNA for the CDR3: TGTGCCAGCAGGCACAGGACAGGGGTGGGTACTGAAGCTTTCTTT. This encodes CASRHRTGVGTEAFF. The rearrangement uses TRBV6-6 and TRBJ1-1, with 9 nucleotides matching TRBD1. The junction had 10 bases not matched to a gene; V was cut back by 6 bases and J by 5 bases. The CDR3 length is 15 residues. Germline lookup yields CDR1 MNHNY and CDR2 SVGAGI (reference sequence).

J is TRBJ1-2 and V is TRBV7-9; 7 positions match TRBD1. CDR3 length: 12 amino acids. The V and J ends lost 5 bases and 8 bases, in that order; junction bases with no gene match: 5. The germline CDR1 and CDR2 sequences are SEHNR and FQNEAQ (reference sequence). The CDR3 spells CASSAGQLGYTF. The CDR3 coding sequence is TGTGCCAGCAGCGCGGGACAGCTAGGCTACACCTTC.

V gene TRBV3-1 (or the pseudogene TRBV3-2) combines with J gene TRBJ2-3; D perhaps matches TRBD1 (6 bases). The CDR3 contains 16 residues. V was cut by 1 base and J by 5 bases, with 16 bases left in between. Germline values: CDR1 LGHDT, CDR2 YNNKEL (reference sequence). The CDR3 sequence is CASSQGGRGPRDTQYF. The CDR3 DNA is TGTGCCAGCAGCCAAGGCGGCAGGGGACCTCGAGATACGCAGTATTTT.

The V and J genes are TRBV18 and TRBJ1-3; D might be TRBD1 (6 bases). CDR1 and CDR2 from the germline V gene are KGHSH and LQKENI. The V end was cut by 3 bases, the J end by 1 base, with 13 bases between. The CDR3 consists of 16 residues. CDR3 amino acids: CASSPSLGGSGNTIYF. CDR3 in DNA: TGTGCCAGCTCACCGTCGTTAGGGGGATCTGGAAACACCATATATTTT.

The chain is built from TRBV5-1 and TRBJ1-3; D may be TRBD1 (5 bases). This CDR3 has 16 residues. The V end was cut by 0 bases, the J end by 0 bases, with 10 bases between. CDR1 and CDR2 (germline): SGHRS, YFSETQ. The CDR3 nucleotides read TGCGCCAGCAGCTTGGTGGGGGGAAGCTCTGGAAACACCATATATTTT. This gives the protein CASSLVGGSSGNTIYF. The full variable domain, rest sourced from reference TRBV5-1 and TRBJ1-3, is KAGVTQTPRYLIKTRGQQVTLSCSPISGHRSVSWYQQTPGQGLQFLFEYFSETQRNKGNFPGRFSGRQFSNSRSEMNVSTLELGDSALYLCASSLVGGSSGNTIYFGEGSWLTVV.

This clone has just one count. The V call is TRBV27, the J call TRBJ1-6, with no clear D. Looked up from germline, CDR1 is MNHEY and CDR2 is SMNVEV (reference sequence). V was trimmed by 3 bases and J by 0 bases, leaving 9 bases between them. The CDR3 is made up of 16 amino acids. CDR3 sequence (DNA): TGTGCCAGCAGTTTTTCCGTCAGCTCCTATAATTCACCCCTCCACTTT. Translation gives CASSFSVSSYNSPLHF.

The V and J genes are TRBV28 and TRBJ2-7; 7 nucleotides align to TRBD2. Trimming at V came to 4 bases and at J to 6 bases, leaving 15 bases not matched to a gene. The CDR3 is 16 amino acids. The germline V gene encodes CDR1 MDHEN and CDR2 SYDVKM. The CDR3 spells CASSWALRGSSREQYF. CDR3 DNA: TGTGCCAGCAGTTGGGCTCTTCGCGGGAGCTCCCGCGAGCAGTACTTC.

This clone was seen a handful of times. The CDR3 bases are TGTGCCAGCTCACCAGGGTCTAGCGGGGGCCACAATGAGCAGTTCTTC. This codes for CASSPGSSGGHNEQFF. The genes are TRBV18 and TRBJ2-1; TRBD2 agrees at 10 bases. J lost 5 bases, V lost 2 bases, and 6 bases had no gene match. This CDR3 is built from 16 residues. Per the germline V gene, CDR1 is KGHSH and CDR2 is LQKENI.

The rearrangement joins TRBV19 to TRBJ1-5; D not certain. V was clipped by 3 bases and J by 6 bases, with 12 bases between them. Germline V lookup: CDR1 LNHDA, CDR2 SQIVND (reference sequence). The CDR3 has 14 amino acids. The CDR3 region is CASSIWRTGQPQHF. In nucleotides, the CDR3 is TGTGCCAGTAGTATCTGGAGGACGGGTCAGCCCCAGCATTTT.

The V and J genes are TRBV15 and TRBJ2-5; 9 bases match TRBD2. V shed 3 bases, J shed 1 base, and the junction held 6 bases outside the gene matches. The CDR3 runs to 16 residues. Germline CDR1 and CDR2: LNHNV and YYDKDF (reference sequence). The CDR3 nucleotides read TGTGCCACCAGCAGGTACAAGACTAGCGGCCAAGAGACCCAGTACTTC. Translation: CATSRYKTSGQETQYF.

The chain recombines TRBV18 with TRBJ1-1; perhaps TRBD1 as D (6 bases). CDR1 and CDR2 (germline): KGHSH, LQKENI. The CDR3 spans 16 residues. Trimming stripped 4 bases from V and 0 bases from J, with 15 bases between. CDR3 in amino acids: CASSRSSGALNTEAFF. CDR3 bases: TGTGCCAGCTCACGCTCTTCAGGGGCCTTGAACACTGAAGCTTTCTTT.

The genes are TRBV29-1 and TRBJ2-7; the match to TRBD2 covers 7 bases. The CDR3 has 13 amino acids. Germline V gene sequence: CDR1 SQVTM, CDR2 ANQGSEA. The V gene end was trimmed by 6 bases and the J gene end by 2 bases; junction bases not matched to a gene: 7. The chain's CDR3 is CSVERGPTYEQYF. DNA of the CDR3: TGCAGCGTGGAGCGGGGTCCCACCTACGAGCAGTACTTC.

This chain connects TRBV4-3 to TRBJ2-1; D uncertain. Trimming stripped 0 bases from V and 0 bases from J, with 9 bases between. CDR1 and CDR2 (germline): LGHNA, YSLEER. The CDR3 sequence is 16 residues long. In DNA, the CDR3 is TGCGCCAGCAGCCAAGAAACTGCTAGCTCCTACAATGAGCAGTTCTTC. Its translation: CASSQETASSYNEQFF.

The chain carries TRBV30 and TRBJ1-1; TRBD1 might be the D (5 bases). Germline CDR1 GTSNPN, CDR2 SVGIG (reference sequence). The CDR3 loop spans 12 amino acids. Between the trimmed V and J ends, which lost 6 bases and 6 bases, there was a span of 14 bases. The CDR3, as DNA: TGTGCCTGCACCCGACAGACTTCTGAAGCTTTCTTT. As protein: CACTRQTSEAFF.

This clone was seen once. V is TRBV10-3 and J is TRBJ2-5; unclear D gene. Trimming removed 3 bases from V and 2 bases from J, with 10 bases in between. The germline V gene has CDR1 ENHRY and CDR2 SYGVKD. The CDR3 consists of 14 residues. The CDR3 DNA sequence: TGTGCCATCAGTGATTTTGCAGGACAAGAGACCCAGTACTTC. Amino acids: CAISDFAGQETQYF.

The chain uses TRBV10-3 and TRBJ2-7, with 9 bases aligning to TRBD1. With V trimmed by 3 bases and J by 4 bases, 7 bases remained unmatched. Germline V gene lookup returns CDR1 ENHRY and CDR2 SYGVKD. The CDR3 spans 15 residues. In DNA, the CDR3 is TGTGCCATCAGTGATAACAGGGGGCTCCGATACGAGCAGTACTTC. Translating gives CAISDNRGLRYEQYF.

The chain links TRBV5-1 to TRBJ1-1; D possibly corresponds to TRBD1 (5 bases). Between the trimmed V and J ends, which lost 0 bases and 4 bases, there was a span of 10 bases. The V gene's germline CDR1 is SGHRS and CDR2 YFSETQ. The CDR3 totals 14 residues. CDR3 sequence: CASSLDGGTTEAFF. The CDR3 nucleotides are TGCGCCAGCAGCTTGGACGGGGGTACCACTGAAGCTTTCTTT. Full variable domain (rest looked up from reference TRBV5-1 and TRBJ1-1): KAGVTQTPRYLIKTRGQQVTLSCSPISGHRSVSWYQQTPGQGLQFLFEYFSETQRNKGNFPGRFSGRQFSNSRSEMNVSTLELGDSALYLCASSLDGGTTEAFFGQGTRLTVV.

The chain carries TRBV28 and TRBJ1-5, with a weak D call TRBD1 (5 bases). The CDR3 is made up of 14 amino acids. V lost 6 bases, J lost 2 bases, and 11 bases lay in between. Germline loops: CDR1 MDHEN, CDR2 SYDVKM. Here the CDR3 reads CASRIREGNQPQHF. The CDR3 coding sequence is TGTGCCAGCAGAATCAGGGAAGGCAATCAGCCCCAGCATTTT.

V and J are TRBV6-2 or TRBV6-3 and TRBJ2-7; D is ambiguous. The V and J ends lost 4 bases and 10 bases respectively, with 14 bases between them. In germline, CDR1 is MNHEY, CDR2 SVGEGT. This CDR3 spans 12 amino acids. The CDR3 DNA follows: TGTGCCAGCAGTTCGCCTTCTTTCACACAGTACTTC. Residues: CASSSPSFTQYF.

The chain couples TRBV5-6 to TRBJ2-2, with TRBD1 identical over 8 bases. Germline V gene lookup returns CDR1 SGHDT and CDR2 YYEEEE. With 2 bases clipped from V and 4 bases from J, the junction kept 10 bases outside the gene matches. This CDR3 has 17 residues. The CDR3 DNA reads TGTGCCAGCAGCTTTCAGGGGGCGGTGGAGAGCACCGGGGAGCTGTTTTTT. Protein sequence: CASSFQGAVESTGELFF.

The chain couples TRBV20-1 to TRBJ2-1; 14 nucleotides line up with TRBD2. V lost 3 bases, J lost 8 bases, and 9 bases stayed unmatched. The CDR3 totals 16 residues. Germline CDR1 reads DFQATT; CDR2 reads SNEGSKA (reference sequence). Here the CDR3 DNA reads TGCAGTGCTAGTTCCGTTGGACTAGCGGGAGGATATGAGCAGTTCTTC. It specifies CSASSVGLAGGYEQFF.

The chain couples TRBV18 to TRBJ1-1; possible D gene TRBD1, 5 bases. The CDR3 length is 15 residues. The ends were cut back, 4 bases at V and 0 bases at J, with 12 bases in the middle. Per the germline V gene, CDR1 is KGHSH and CDR2 is LQKENI. The CDR3 sequence is CASSLQAGMNTEAFF. The DNA for the CDR3 is TGTGCCAGCTCACTACAAGCAGGGATGAACACTGAAGCTTTCTTT. Combining the CDR3 with reference TRBV18 and TRBJ1-1 gives the whole variable domain NAGVMQNPRHLVRRRGQEARLRCSPMKGHSHVYWYRQLPEEGLKFMVYLQKENIIDESGMPKERFSAEFPKEGPSILRIQQVVRGDSAAYFCASSLQAGMNTEAFFGQGTRLTVV.

The rearrangement links TRBV19 to TRBJ2-7, with 9 nucleotides matching TRBD1. CDR3 size: 17 residues. J gave up 2 bases and V 10 bases, and 18 bases lay outside the gene matches. The V gene's germline CDR1 is LNHDA and CDR2 SQIVND (reference sequence). The CDR3 sequence: CAKPHPGQGKCAYEQYF. CDR3 sequence (DNA): TGTGCCAAGCCTCACCCGGGACAGGGAAAATGCGCCTACGAGCAGTACTTC.

This chain links TRBV7-2 with TRBJ2-3; D unclear. The V gene's germline CDR1 is SGHTA and CDR2 FQGNSA. This CDR3 is built from 15 residues. The V and J ends lost 0 bases and 2 bases respectively, with 9 bases between them. CDR3 region: CASSLAWALTDTQYF. Here the CDR3 DNA reads TGTGCCAGCAGCTTAGCTTGGGCGCTCACAGATACGCAGTATTTT. Complete variable domain (other parts from reference TRBV7-2 and TRBJ2-3): GAGVSQSPSNKVTEKGKDVELRCDPISGHTALYWYRQSLGQGLEFLIYFQGNSAPDKSGLPSDRFSAERTGGSVSTLTIQRTQQEDSAVYLCASSLAWALTDTQYFGPGTRLTVL.

This clone has only a few counts. The chain has TRBV19 and TRBJ1-5; TRBD1 matches at 7 bases. From germline, CDR1 is LNHDA and CDR2 SQIVND (reference sequence). There are 13 residues in the CDR3. The ends lost 6 bases at V and 5 bases at J; junction bases unmatched: 4. The CDR3 protein is CASRRGRDQPQHF. The CDR3, as DNA: TGTGCCAGTAGAAGGGGGCGGGATCAGCCCCAGCATTTT.

V usage is TRBV18 and J usage is TRBJ1-1, with TRBD1 matching over 7 bases. The CDR3 runs to 14 residues. The V and J ends lost 2 bases and 10 bases, in that order; junction bases with no gene match: 10. Germline V gene data show CDR1 as KGHSH and CDR2 as LQKENI. CDR3 region: CASSPSETGTAAFF. As DNA, the CDR3 is TGTGCCAGCTCACCATCAGAAACCGGGACAGCAGCTTTCTTT.